These T cell receptor beta chains were read from a single sample in a study of human T cells and chemical hapten exposure. TCRdb passed the RACE reads through MiXCR, listing each CDR3 protein once. The repertoire includes about 120,000 distinct CDR3 sequences, roughly 15% of them detected once, and 0.92% sits in the top ten. The sequencing here drew on whole blood, taken in connection with sensitization to the hapten diphenylcyclopropenone (DPC). The source of these receptors is a man aged 18 to 29 with alopecia areata. Some clones in this sample may be carry-over from other donors' samples. Both conserved end residues are part of each CDR3. Each record gives: V gene, J gene, CDR3 length, CDR3 protein.

v_call: TRBV7-2
j_call: TRBJ2-1
cdr3_length: 15
cdr3_aa: CATTRARAISNEQFF

v_call: TRBV10-3
j_call: TRBJ1-5
cdr3_length: 14
cdr3_aa: CAISTGTDNQPQHF

v_call: TRBV4-3
j_call: TRBJ1-2
cdr3_length: 14
cdr3_aa: CASSQGPDNYGYTF

v_call: TRBV18
j_call: TRBJ1-5
cdr3_length: 13
cdr3_aa: CASSRGADQPQHF

v_call: TRBV6-6
j_call: TRBJ2-3
cdr3_length: 15
cdr3_aa: CASSYGRALTDTQYF

v_call: TRBV7-6
j_call: TRBJ1-4
cdr3_length: 16
cdr3_aa: CASSFSALEGDEKLFF

v_call: TRBV4-1
j_call: TRBJ1-5
cdr3_length: 14
cdr3_aa: CASSQLGGWQPQHF

v_call: TRBV28
j_call: TRBJ2-2
cdr3_length: 15
cdr3_aa: CASSRHLPGIGELFF

v_call: TRBV5-4
j_call: TRBJ1-6
cdr3_length: 14
cdr3_aa: CASSLTRSNSPLHF

v_call: TRBV4-1
j_call: TRBJ1-1
cdr3_length: 15
cdr3_aa: CASSHGRVFSTEAFF

v_call: TRBV2
j_call: TRBJ1-1
cdr3_length: 15
cdr3_aa: CASTPDGGLDTEAFF

v_call: TRBV27
j_call: TRBJ1-5
cdr3_length: 16
cdr3_aa: CASSLFPAYSNQPQHF

v_call: TRBV25-1
j_call: TRBJ1-1
cdr3_length: 14
cdr3_aa: CASRDPRANTEAFF

v_call: TRBV4-1
j_call: TRBJ2-5
cdr3_length: 14
cdr3_aa: CASSQDPEGETQYF

v_call: TRBV7-6
j_call: TRBJ2-1
cdr3_length: 16
cdr3_aa: CASSGGQGALDNEQFF

v_call: TRBV7-2
j_call: TRBJ1-4
cdr3_length: 15
cdr3_aa: CASSTRTGTREKLFF

v_call: TRBV15
j_call: TRBJ2-5
cdr3_length: 13
cdr3_aa: CATSRAPAETQYF

v_call: TRBV27
j_call: TRBJ2-5
cdr3_length: 16
cdr3_aa: CASSLSVRGNQETQYF

v_call: TRBV20-1
j_call: TRBJ2-1
cdr3_length: 13
cdr3_aa: CSASGGEDNEQFF

v_call: TRBV20-1
j_call: TRBJ2-5
cdr3_length: 13
cdr3_aa: CSAAGLQQETQYF

v_call: TRBV7-9
j_call: TRBJ1-5
cdr3_length: 18
cdr3_aa: CASSLGSLLPGANQPQHF

v_call: TRBV3-1
j_call: TRBJ1-1
cdr3_length: 14
cdr3_aa: CASRHRGPNTEAFF

v_call: TRBV11-2
j_call: TRBJ2-1
cdr3_length: 11
cdr3_aa: CASSSRARRFF

v_call: TRBV19
j_call: TRBJ1-6
cdr3_length: 14
cdr3_aa: CASSISVGNSPLHF

v_call: TRBV6-5
j_call: TRBJ1-6
cdr3_length: 14
cdr3_aa: CASTRRGVNSPLHF

v_call: TRBV15
j_call: TRBJ1-2
cdr3_length: 16
cdr3_aa: CATSREDIFAGRGYTF

v_call: TRBV29-1
j_call: TRBJ2-5
cdr3_length: 15
cdr3_aa: CSVEGPGGPQETQYF

v_call: TRBV20-1
j_call: TRBJ2-5
cdr3_length: 14
cdr3_aa: CSASRGQGQETQYF

v_call: TRBV6-2/TRBV6-3
j_call: TRBJ2-5
cdr3_length: 15
cdr3_aa: CASSRGLGAIETQYF

v_call: TRBV10-3
j_call: TRBJ2-7
cdr3_length: 11
cdr3_aa: CAISDTYEQYF

v_call: TRBV10-3
j_call: TRBJ1-5
cdr3_length: 18
cdr3_aa: CAISSAGGAVGGNQPQHF

v_call: TRBV6-6
j_call: TRBJ2-7
cdr3_length: 15
cdr3_aa: CASSYEGRGRYEQYF

v_call: TRBV29-1
j_call: TRBJ1-4
cdr3_length: 14
cdr3_aa: CSVEEDRVGEKLFF

v_call: TRBV28
j_call: TRBJ2-3
cdr3_length: 15
cdr3_aa: CASMGQESVTDTQYF

v_call: TRBV7-6
j_call: TRBJ2-5
cdr3_length: 13
cdr3_aa: CASSLVQIETQYF

v_call: TRBV12-5
j_call: TRBJ1-6
cdr3_length: 14
cdr3_aa: CASGFVETDSPLHF

v_call: TRBV27
j_call: TRBJ2-6
cdr3_length: 16
cdr3_aa: CASSTLGSTGANDLTF

v_call: TRBV4-2
j_call: TRBJ1-2
cdr3_length: 16
cdr3_aa: CASSQEIQGQGYGYTF

v_call: TRBV6-2/TRBV6-3
j_call: TRBJ2-4
cdr3_length: 15
cdr3_aa: CASSFDSLAKNIQYF

v_call: TRBV6-2/TRBV6-3
j_call: TRBJ1-1
cdr3_length: 13
cdr3_aa: CASSTIGTTEAFF

v_call: TRBV4-1
j_call: TRBJ1-3
cdr3_length: 13
cdr3_aa: CASSQPTGNTIYF

v_call: TRBV4-3
j_call: TRBJ1-1
cdr3_length: 14
cdr3_aa: CASSQDSENTEAFF

v_call: TRBV29-1
j_call: TRBJ2-3
cdr3_length: 16
cdr3_aa: CSVAGLRGLSTDTQYF

v_call: TRBV13
j_call: TRBJ1-6
cdr3_length: 13
cdr3_aa: CASSLGSHSPLHF

v_call: TRBV29-1
j_call: TRBJ2-4
cdr3_length: 14
cdr3_aa: CSVFRSAEENIQYF

v_call: TRBV19
j_call: TRBJ2-1
cdr3_length: 14
cdr3_aa: CASSIVGIPNEQFF

v_call: TRBV9
j_call: TRBJ1-1
cdr3_length: 13
cdr3_aa: CASSVAGMAEAFF